One and the same sample provided the 4 T cell receptor beta chains below, sequenced in a study of T cells in Graves' hyperthyroidism and ophthalmopathy. Amplified regions were TCR beta CDR3 sequences from RNA transcripts. During a first-round RT-PCR of the TCR CDR3, the HTBI primer set was used. TCRdb re-called the multiplex PCR reads through MiXCR, storing one row per CDR3 protein. The profile covers some 620,000 distinct CDR3 sequences, with 15% to 20% appearing a single time and 3.8% taken by the ten largest. Input material: blood. These receptors all come from a woman aged 25 to 39 with Graves' hyperthyroidism.

This clonotype was picked up many times. The V call is TRBV2, the J call TRBJ2-2; no definite D call. Germline V gene sequence: CDR1 SNHLY, CDR2 FYNNEI. V was cut by 2 bases and J by 0 bases, with 7 bases left in between. The CDR3 totals 15 residues. Written as DNA, the CDR3 is TGTGCCAGCAGTGAATGGGTCCCGAACACCGGGGAGCTGTTTTTT. Amino acids: CASSEWVPNTGELFF.

The gene calls are TRBV7-2 and TRBJ2-1, with D unresolved. V was cut by 4 bases and J by 8 bases, with 12 bases left in between. Germline V lookup: CDR1 SGHTA, CDR2 FQGNSA. This CDR3 is built from 13 residues. CDR3 sequence reads: CASSYRKVDEQFF. DNA for the CDR3: TGTGCCAGCAGCTATAGGAAGGTAGATGAGCAGTTCTTC.

This clonotype was recorded a few times. This chain uses TRBV7-3 with TRBJ2-4; TRBD2 is a possible D gene (6 bases). The V end lost 2 bases, the J end lost 2 bases, and 16 bases lay between the germline ends. The CDR3 has 17 amino acids. Germline assignment: CDR1 SGHTA and CDR2 FQGTGA. For the CDR3, the DNA is TGTGCCAGCAGCTTATATAGGCTGGAGGGCCCCAAAAACATTCAGTACTTC. Protein product: CASSLYRLEGPKNIQYF.

Only a few counts were recorded for this clonotype. V gene TRBV3-2 combines with J gene TRBJ2-1; TRBD2, as called in the table, went unchecked against the DNA. TRBV3-2 has pseudogene status. There are 16 residues in the CDR3. CDR3 sequence: CASSYSTSGTYNEQFF. The CDR3 nucleotides are TGTGCCAGCAGTTACTCGACTAGCGGGACTTACAATGAGCAGTTCTTC.